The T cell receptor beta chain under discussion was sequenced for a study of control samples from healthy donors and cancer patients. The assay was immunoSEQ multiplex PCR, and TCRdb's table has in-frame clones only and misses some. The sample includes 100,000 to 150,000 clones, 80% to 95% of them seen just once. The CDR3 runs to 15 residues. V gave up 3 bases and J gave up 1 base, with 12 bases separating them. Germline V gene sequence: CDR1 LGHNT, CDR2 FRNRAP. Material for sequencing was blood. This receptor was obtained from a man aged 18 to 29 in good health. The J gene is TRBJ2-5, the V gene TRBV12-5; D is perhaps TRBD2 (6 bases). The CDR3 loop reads CASGFFTGGQETQYF. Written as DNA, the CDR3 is TGTGCTAGTGGTTTCTTTACCGGGGGCCAAGAGACCCAGTACTTC.